This entry lists 32 T cell receptor beta chains sequenced from one sample in a study of blood T cell repertoires in COVID-19. Measured with immunoSEQ multiplex PCR; TCRdb has only the in-frame clones, and not every one. The data hold over 150,000 clones, with around 84% observed a single time. The sequenced material came from peripheral blood. The receptors shown here come from a man aged 60 to 69 with COVID-19, enrolled during active disease.

The chain has TRBV5-8 and TRBJ2-3; the match to TRBD2 covers 8 bases. This CDR3 has 16 residues. V shed 4 bases and J 2 bases; nucleotides not matched to a gene: 9. Germline-derived CDR1 and CDR2 are SGHTS and YDEGEE. This CDR3 is CASSPVGAGVTDTQYF. The CDR3 DNA follows: TGTGCCAGCAGCCCCGTGGGAGCGGGGGTCACAGATACGCAGTATTTT. The variable domain in full, with the rest retrieved from reference TRBV5-8 and TRBJ2-3, is EAGVTQSPTHLIKTRGQQATLRCSPISGHTSVYWYQQALGLGLQFLLWYDEGEERNRGNFPPRFSGRQFPNYSSELNVNALELEDSALYLCASSPVGAGVTDTQYFGPGTRLTVL.

DNA for the CDR3: TGTGCCACCAGTGGGGGACAGGGCAACTGGTACGGGGAGCTGTTTTTT. Encoded protein: CATSGGQGNWYGELFF. The V call is TRBV24-1, the J call TRBJ2-2; 9 bases are a match to TRBD1. The CDR3 consists of 16 residues. CDR1 and CDR2 (germline): KGHDR, SFDVKD. The junction had 10 bases not matched to a gene; V was cut back by 5 bases and J by 7 bases.

This clone was found once. This chain uses TRBV3-1 (or the pseudogene TRBV3-2) with TRBJ1-1, with D possibly matching TRBD1 (5 bases). V was pared by 1 base and J by 8 bases, with 11 bases between. Per germline, CDR1 LGHDT and CDR2 YNNKEL (reference sequence). There are 13 residues in the CDR3. CDR3 amino acids: CASSQAGTNEAFF. CDR3 bases: TGTGCCAGCAGCCAAGCTGGGACTAACGAAGCTTTCTTT.

The chain uses TRBV12-3 or TRBV12-4 and TRBJ2-2, with D perhaps TRBD1 (6 bases). V was pared by 4 bases and J by 6 bases, with 9 bases between. The CDR3 contains 13 residues. The CDR3 region has the DNA TGTGCCAGCAGTTCAGGACAGTCCGGGGAGCTGTTTTTT. Translation gives CASSSGQSGELFF.

This chain links TRBV19 with TRBJ2-5, with TRBD2 matching over 8 bases. After removal of 6 bases from V and 9 bases from J, the junction contained 3 bases not matched to a gene. This CDR3 is built from 11 residues. Germline CDR1 is LNHDA and CDR2 is SQIVND (reference sequence). CDR3 sequence: CASSSGGPQYF. CDR3 nucleotide sequence: TGTGCCAGTAGCAGCGGGGGTCCCCAGTACTTC.

V gene TRBV19 combines with J gene TRBJ1-1; a weak D match, TRBD1 (6 bases). CDR3 length equals 13 residues. Deletions cut 5 bases from V and 1 base from J, with 8 bases between. Germline values: CDR1 LNHDA, CDR2 SQIVND (reference sequence). This CDR3 reads CASSRQENTEAFF. CDR3 nucleotides: TGTGCCAGTAGTCGACAGGAGAACACTGAAGCTTTCTTT.

The chain joins TRBV11-2 to TRBJ1-1, with 8 bases identical to TRBD1. The CDR3 extends over 15 amino acids. Per the germline V gene, CDR1 is SGHAT and CDR2 is FQNNGV. Trimming cost V 5 bases and J 8 bases; bases outside gene matches: 13. CDR3 DNA sequence: TGTGCCAGCAGCCCCCGACAGGGGAAGTTTTGGGAAGCTTTCTTT. This encodes CASSPRQGKFWEAFF.

The chain is built from TRBV19 and TRBJ1-1; 8 bases agree with TRBD1. The V and J ends lost 7 bases and 4 bases, in that order; junction bases with no gene match: 11. In germline, CDR1 is LNHDA, CDR2 SQIVND (reference sequence). CDR3 length: 15 amino acids. CDR3 sequence (DNA): TGTGCCAGTACTACCTTCAGGGGGCCTGGCACTGAAGCTTTCTTT. Translation gives CASTTFRGPGTEAFF.

The CDR3 region is CASSVTGQHEQYF. The DNA for the CDR3 is TGTGCCAGCAGCGTTACGGGACAGCACGAGCAGTACTTC. The V and J genes are TRBV6-5 and TRBJ2-7; 7 nucleotides align to TRBD1. The CDR3 is 13 amino acids. V gave up 6 bases and J gave up 5 bases; unmatched junction bases: 7. Germline V gives CDR1 MNHEY, CDR2 SVGAGI.

The chain recombines TRBV2 with TRBJ1-2, with a tentative D call TRBD1 (5 bases). V was clipped by 6 bases and J by 0 bases, with 11 bases between them. The germline V gene encodes CDR1 SNHLY and CDR2 FYNNEI. The CDR3 spans 14 residues. The CDR3: CASSVQGANYGYTF. CDR3 bases: TGTGCCAGCAGCGTCCAGGGTGCTAACTATGGCTACACCTTC.

This sequence joins TRBV7-2 and TRBJ1-2; the match to TRBD1 covers 7 bases. V gave up 5 bases and J gave up 5 bases; unmatched junction bases: 8. CDR1 SGHTA and CDR2 FQGNSA come from the germline V gene. This CDR3 comprises 14 residues. The CDR3 reads CASSVPGTAYGYTF. The CDR3, as DNA: TGTGCCAGCAGCGTACCCGGGACAGCATATGGCTACACCTTC.

This clone occurred once. V is TRBV4-2 and J is TRBJ1-5; no firm D call. The CDR3 sequence is 14 residues long. V dropped 1 base and J dropped 0 bases, with 4 bases sitting between them. The germline CDR1 and CDR2 sequences are LGHNA and YNFKEQ. The CDR3: CASSQATSNQPQHF. The CDR3 DNA reads as TGTGCCAGCAGCCAAGCTACTAGCAATCAGCCCCAGCATTTT.

CDR3 region: CASNPRDRGYYGYTF. The DNA of the CDR3 is TGTGCCAGCAACCCCCGGGACAGGGGATATTATGGCTACACCTTC. The rearrangement uses TRBV28 and TRBJ1-2; TRBD1 aligns across 10 bases. Germline assignment: CDR1 MDHEN and CDR2 SYDVKM. J gave up 5 bases and V 7 bases, and 10 bases lay outside the gene matches. The CDR3 is 15 residues long.

The chain recombines TRBV19 with TRBJ2-7; D is unresolved. The V end was cut by 1 base, the J end by 4 bases, with 14 bases between. This CDR3 spans 15 amino acids. Germline V gene data show CDR1 as LNHDA and CDR2 as SQIVND (reference sequence). The CDR3 DNA reads TGTGCCAGTAGTATAGGAGGCAGTCCTTCGTACGAGCAGTACTTC. Translating gives CASSIGGSPSYEQYF.

This clone appeared a few times. The genes are TRBV21-1 and TRBJ2-7; the D call in the table, TRBD1, was not verified against the DNA. TRBV21-1 is a recognized pseudogene. The CDR3 loop spans 16 amino acids. CDR3 loop: CASSKRARDQGDEQYF. The CDR3 DNA reads TGTGCCAGCAGCAAAAGGGCCAGGGACCAGGGGGACGAGCAGTACTTC.

The chain has TRBV7-8 and TRBJ2-2, with 9 bases lining up with TRBD2. This CDR3 spans 15 amino acids. V lost 7 bases to trimming and J lost 0 bases; unmatched junction nucleotides: 3. Germline assignment: CDR1 SGHVS and CDR2 FQNEAQ. The CDR3 coding sequence is TGTGCCAGCAACCGCGGGGGGGCGAACACCGGGGAGCTGTTTTTT. Translated, it gives CASNRGGANTGELFF.

The genes are TRBV29-1 and TRBJ1-4; 8 nucleotides match TRBD1. V lost 5 bases and J lost 0; bases outside the gene matches: 17. The CDR3 loop spans 19 amino acids. In germline, CDR1 is SQVTM, CDR2 ANQGSEA. The CDR3 here is CSVQGQGRGFFTTNEKLFF. The CDR3 nucleotides read TGCAGCGTTCAAGGACAGGGAAGGGGATTTTTTACAACTAATGAAAAACTGTTTTTT. Filled out from reference TRBV29-1 and TRBJ1-4, the complete variable domain reads SAVISQKPSRDICQRGTSLTIQCQVDSQVTMMFWYRQQPGQSLTLIATANQGSEATYESGFVIDKFPISRPNLTFSTLTVSNMSPEDSSIYLCSVQGQGRGFFTTNEKLFFGSGTQLSVL.

The rearrangement joins TRBV4-2 to TRBJ1-4; the D is unclear. Trimming stripped 6 bases from V and 4 bases from J, with 9 bases between. The germline V gene has CDR1 LGHNA and CDR2 YNFKEQ. CDR3 length: 13 amino acids. The CDR3 coding sequence is TGTGCCAGCAGTCGGGAGTTTAATGAAAAACTGTTTTTT. Translated, it gives CASSREFNEKLFF.

The V gene is TRBV5-8, the J gene TRBJ1-2; D ambiguous. V was clipped by 4 bases and J by 5 bases, with 3 bases between them. The CDR3 totals 10 residues. Germline V gene data show CDR1 as SGHTS and CDR2 as YDEGEE. The CDR3 coding sequence is TGTGCCAGCAGCCCTTATGGCTACACCTTC. Translated: CASSPYGYTF.

The chain links TRBV19 to TRBJ2-1; 7 positions agree with TRBD1. Germline CDR1 reads LNHDA; CDR2 reads SQIVND (reference sequence). Trimming cost V 5 bases and J 12 bases; bases outside gene matches: 7. CDR3 length: 12 residues. Here the CDR3 DNA reads TGTGCCAGTAGTCCACAGGGGTCGGGGCAGTTCTTC. Translation: CASSPQGSGQFF.

The chain carries TRBV24-1 and TRBJ1-5; 10 bases align to TRBD1. CDR3 size: 15 residues. In germline, CDR1 is KGHDR, CDR2 SFDVKD. After removal of 3 bases from V and 6 bases from J, the junction contained 4 bases not matched to a gene. CDR3 amino acids: CATSDPGTGVQPQHF. The CDR3 DNA reads as TGTGCCACCAGTGATCCCGGGACAGGGGTTCAGCCCCAGCATTTT.

The chain combines TRBV11-1 with TRBJ2-5; tentative D call: TRBD2 (5 bases). The CDR3 totals 14 residues. Germline V lookup: CDR1 SGHAT, CDR2 FQDESV (reference sequence). Trimming stripped 5 bases from V and 1 base from J, with 11 bases between. DNA of the CDR3: TGTGCCAGCAGCCTAAGCGGCACCCAAGAGACCCAGTACTTC. Translating gives CASSLSGTQETQYF.

The CDR3 sequence: CASSELGQGANQPQHF. CDR3 nucleotide sequence: TGTGCCAGCAGTGAACTCGGACAGGGGGCTAATCAGCCCCAGCATTTT. The chain uses TRBV6-1 and TRBJ1-5, with 11 bases aligning to TRBD1. V shed 2 bases and J 4 bases; nucleotides not matched to a gene: 4. The germline V gene encodes CDR1 MNHNS and CDR2 SASEGT. The CDR3 is 16 residues long.

The genes are TRBV27 and TRBJ2-7; D is possibly TRBD2 (6 bases). CDR1 MNHEY and CDR2 SMNVEV come from the germline V gene (reference sequence). The ends were cut back, 7 bases at V and 0 bases at J, with 13 bases in the middle. This CDR3 is 14 amino acids long. CDR3 sequence: CASTRDLSSYEQYF. CDR3 nucleotides: TGTGCCAGCACCCGGGACTTGAGCTCCTACGAGCAGTACTTC.

The chain couples TRBV6-1 to TRBJ1-3, with D possibly matching TRBD1 (5 bases). Trimming took off 3 bases at V and 4 bases at J, with 13 bases between the two ends. Germline V gene lookup returns CDR1 MNHNS and CDR2 SASEGT. The CDR3 extends over 15 amino acids. The CDR3 region has the DNA TGTGCCAGCAGTGATGGCGGGGGAGCGGGAAACACCATATATTTT. This encodes CASSDGGGAGNTIYF.

There are a few counts of this clone. V and J are TRBV7-9 and TRBJ2-2; 8 bases are a match to TRBD2. The CDR3 covers 17 residues. Per the germline V gene, CDR1 is SEHNR and CDR2 is FQNEAQ (reference sequence). V was pared by 2 bases and J by 4 bases, with 9 bases of the junction left unmatched. The DNA of the CDR3 is TGTGCCAGCAGCTTAAGGGTTGCAAGCGGGGGCACCGGGGAGCTGTTTTTT. Translation gives CASSLRVASGGTGELFF.

A single count supports this clone. J is TRBJ1-6 and V is TRBV12-3 or TRBV12-4; D unresolved. Trimming shortened V by 6 bases and J by 14 bases, and 14 bases separated the two germline ends. The length of the CDR3 is 12 residues. The CDR3 sequence: CASSPQTNTLHF. The CDR3 DNA reads TGTGCCAGCAGCCCCCAAACCAACACCCTCCACTTT.

The chain has TRBV2 and TRBJ1-5, with a tentative D call TRBD1 (5 bases). This CDR3 region has 14 residues. Germline assignment: CDR1 SNHLY and CDR2 FYNNEI. Between the trimmed V and J ends, which lost 8 bases and 0 bases, there was a span of 11 bases. This CDR3 is CASQGTYSNQPQHF. The CDR3 DNA follows: TGTGCCAGCCAGGGAACTTATAGCAATCAGCCCCAGCATTTT.

This sequence joins TRBV5-1 and TRBJ2-3; D may be TRBD1 (6 bases). V was pared by 4 bases and J by 5 bases, with 14 bases between. The germline V gene encodes CDR1 SGHRS and CDR2 YFSETQ. This CDR3 is built from 14 residues. The CDR3 region has the DNA TGCGCCAGCAGCCCCCGGACAGACAGAGATACGCAGTATTTT. Translating it yields CASSPRTDRDTQYF.

The chain combines TRBV9 with TRBJ2-3; D may be TRBD2 (5 bases). Trimming removed 2 bases at V and 4 bases at J, with 8 bases between. Looked up from germline, CDR1 is SGDLS and CDR2 is YYNGEE. The CDR3 consists of 13 residues. In nucleotides, the CDR3 is TGTGCCAGCAGCGTTCGGACTGCAGATACGCAGTATTTT. This sequence encodes CASSVRTADTQYF.

This chain connects TRBV19 to TRBJ1-5, with no clear D. This CDR3 is built from 14 residues. The V gene lost 3 bases and the J gene lost 5 bases, with 11 bases spanning the gap. Germline V gives CDR1 LNHDA, CDR2 SQIVND (reference sequence). CDR3 in DNA: TGTGCCAGTAGTATGGAGCTCACGCATCAGCCCCAGCATTTT. It specifies CASSMELTHQPQHF. The full variable domain, completed using reference TRBV19 and TRBJ1-5, is DGGITQSPKYLFRKEGQNVTLSCEQNLNHDAMYWYRQDPGQGLRLIYYSQIVNDFQKGDIAEGYSVSREKKESFPLTVTSAQKNPTAFYLCASSMELTHQPQHFGDGTRLSIL.

The V gene is TRBV6-2 or TRBV6-3, the J gene TRBJ1-4; D gene uncertain. Germline CDR1 reads MNHEY; CDR2 reads SVGEGT. The V gene lost 2 bases and the J gene lost 7 bases, with 5 bases spanning the gap. This CDR3 has 12 amino acids. CDR3 in amino acids: CASSYGGEKLFF. CDR3 DNA: TGTGCCAGCAGTTACGGAGGTGAAAAACTGTTTTTT.